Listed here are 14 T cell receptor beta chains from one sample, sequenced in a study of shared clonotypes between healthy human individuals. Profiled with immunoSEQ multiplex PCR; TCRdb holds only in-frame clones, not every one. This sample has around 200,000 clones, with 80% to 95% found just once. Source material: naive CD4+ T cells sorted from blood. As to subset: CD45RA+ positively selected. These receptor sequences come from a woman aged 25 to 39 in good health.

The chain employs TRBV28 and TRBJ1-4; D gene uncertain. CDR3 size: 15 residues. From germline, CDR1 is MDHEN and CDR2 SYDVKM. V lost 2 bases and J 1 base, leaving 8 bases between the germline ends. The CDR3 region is CASSLVAGTNEKLFF. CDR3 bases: TGTGCCAGCAGTTTAGTGGCGGGAACTAATGAAAAACTGTTTTTT.

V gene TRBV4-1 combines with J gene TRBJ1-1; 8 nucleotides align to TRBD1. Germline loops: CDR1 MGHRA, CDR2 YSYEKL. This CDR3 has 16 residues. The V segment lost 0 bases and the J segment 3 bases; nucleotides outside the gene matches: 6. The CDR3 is CASSQESAGGYTEAFF. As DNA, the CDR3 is TGCGCCAGCAGCCAAGAATCGGCAGGGGGCTACACTGAAGCTTTCTTT.

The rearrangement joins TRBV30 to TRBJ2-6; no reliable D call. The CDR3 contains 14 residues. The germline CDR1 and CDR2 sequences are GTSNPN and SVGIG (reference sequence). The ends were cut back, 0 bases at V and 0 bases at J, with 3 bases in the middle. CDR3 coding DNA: TGTGCCTGGAGTGTACCCTCTGGGGCCAACGTCCTGACTTTC. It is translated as CAWSVPSGANVLTF.

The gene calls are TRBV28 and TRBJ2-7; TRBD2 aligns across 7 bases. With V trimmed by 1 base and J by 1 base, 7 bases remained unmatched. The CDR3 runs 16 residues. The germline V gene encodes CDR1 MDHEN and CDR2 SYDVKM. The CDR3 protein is CASSLYLWEGSYEQYF. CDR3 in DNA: TGTGCCAGCAGTTTATATTTGTGGGAGGGGTCCTACGAGCAGTACTTC.

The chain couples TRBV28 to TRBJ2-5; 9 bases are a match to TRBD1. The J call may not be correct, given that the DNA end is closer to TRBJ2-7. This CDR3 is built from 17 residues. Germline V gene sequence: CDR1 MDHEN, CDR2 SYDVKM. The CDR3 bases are TGTGCCAGCAGACCGGGACAGGGAGTTTTAGTATCCTACGAGCAGTACTTC. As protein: CASRPGQGVLVSYEQYF.

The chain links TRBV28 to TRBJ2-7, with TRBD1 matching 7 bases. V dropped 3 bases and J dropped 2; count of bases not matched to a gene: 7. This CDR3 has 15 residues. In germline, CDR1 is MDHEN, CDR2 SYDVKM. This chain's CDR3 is CASSFFGQATYEQYF. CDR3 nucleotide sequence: TGTGCCAGCAGTTTTTTCGGACAGGCTACCTACGAGCAGTACTTC.

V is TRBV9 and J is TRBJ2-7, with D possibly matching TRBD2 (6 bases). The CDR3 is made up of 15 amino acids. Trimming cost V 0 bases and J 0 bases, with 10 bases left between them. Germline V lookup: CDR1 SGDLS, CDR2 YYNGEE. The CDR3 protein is CASSVEAGSSYEQYF. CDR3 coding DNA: TGTGCCAGCAGCGTAGAGGCGGGGAGCTCCTACGAGCAGTACTTC. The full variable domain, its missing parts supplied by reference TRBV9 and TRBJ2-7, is DSGVTQTPKHLITATGQRVTLRCSPRSGDLSVYWYQQSLDQGLQFLIQYYNGEERAKGNILERFSAQQFPDLHSELNLSSLELGDSALYFCASSVEAGSSYEQYFGPGTRLTVT.

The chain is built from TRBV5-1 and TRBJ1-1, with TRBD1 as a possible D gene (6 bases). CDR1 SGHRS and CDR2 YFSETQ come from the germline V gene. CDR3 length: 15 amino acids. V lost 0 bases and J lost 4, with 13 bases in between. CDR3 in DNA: TGCGCCAGCAGCTTGGATGGGGGCTGGGGCACTGAAGCTTTCTTT. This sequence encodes CASSLDGGWGTEAFF.

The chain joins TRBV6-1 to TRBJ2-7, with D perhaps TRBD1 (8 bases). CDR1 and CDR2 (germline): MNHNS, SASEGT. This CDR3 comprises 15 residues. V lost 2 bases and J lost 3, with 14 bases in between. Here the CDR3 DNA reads TGTGCCAGCAGTGAACCACAGGGGGGGGGCTACGAGCAGTACTTC. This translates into CASSEPQGGGYEQYF.

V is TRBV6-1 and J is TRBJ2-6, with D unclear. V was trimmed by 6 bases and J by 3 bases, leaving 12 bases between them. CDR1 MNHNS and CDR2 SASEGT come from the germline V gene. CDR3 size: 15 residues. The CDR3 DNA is TGTGCCAGCAGGGGTGCGGAGTTTGGGGCCAACGTCCTGACTTTC. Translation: CASRGAEFGANVLTF.

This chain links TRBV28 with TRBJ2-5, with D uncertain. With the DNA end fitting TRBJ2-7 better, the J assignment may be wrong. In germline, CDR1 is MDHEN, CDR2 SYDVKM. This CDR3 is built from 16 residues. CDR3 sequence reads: CASSVPLGGPSYEQYF. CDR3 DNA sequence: TGTGCCAGCAGTGTGCCCCTGGGCGGACCCTCCTACGAGCAGTACTTC.

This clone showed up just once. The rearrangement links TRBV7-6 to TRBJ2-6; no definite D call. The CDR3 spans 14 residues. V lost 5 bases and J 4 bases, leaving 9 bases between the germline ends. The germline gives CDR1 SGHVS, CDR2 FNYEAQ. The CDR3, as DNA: TGTGCCAGCAGCCCTAACGACGGGGCCAACGTCCTGACTTTC. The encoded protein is CASSPNDGANVLTF.

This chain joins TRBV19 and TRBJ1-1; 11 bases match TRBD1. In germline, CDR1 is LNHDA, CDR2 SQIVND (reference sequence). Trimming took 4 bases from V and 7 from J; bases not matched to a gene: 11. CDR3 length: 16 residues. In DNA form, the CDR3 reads TGTGCCAGTAGTAACTTGGGACAGGGGGTCGCAGATGAAGCTTTCTTT. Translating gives CASSNLGQGVADEAFF.

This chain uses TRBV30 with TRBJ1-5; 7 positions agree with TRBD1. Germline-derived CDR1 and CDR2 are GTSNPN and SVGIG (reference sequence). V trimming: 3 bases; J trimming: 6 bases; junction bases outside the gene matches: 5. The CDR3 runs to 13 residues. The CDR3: CAWSNRGSQPQHF. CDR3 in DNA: TGTGCCTGGAGCAACAGGGGATCTCAGCCCCAGCATTTT.